This T cell receptor beta chain was sequenced for a study of cytomegalovirus exposure and HLA in healthy donors. Study as a whole: A later analysis reported the 120 or so validation repertoires used the same platform as the 500 to 800 first-cohort repertoires. Study-level findings and limits: It was confirmed in vitro that a few of the CMV-associated chains were specific for CMV antigens. Researchers counted around 150 TCR beta chains as cytomegalovirus-associated.

Regarding this clone: What it binds is unknown. The sample contains more than one DNA sequence encoding this CDR3.

Measured with immunoSEQ multiplex PCR; TCRdb has only the in-frame clones, and not every one. Of fewer than 120,000 clones in the sample, approximately 90% are singletons; the top ten hold over 1.1%. Trimming left V 3 bases short and J 0 bases short, with 8 bases between. This CDR3 has 13 residues. Germline V gene lookup returns CDR1 GTSNPN and CDR2 SVGIG (reference sequence). The sample was PBMCs. The TCR sequence derives from a woman aged 25 to 39 in good health and CMV-seropositive. V and J are TRBV30 and TRBJ1-2, with unresolved D. The CDR3 coding sequence is TGTGCCTGGAGCCCCGGAGCTAACTATGGCTACACCTTC. Its translation: CAWSPGANYGYTF.